This T cell receptor beta chain was identified during a study of blood T cell repertoires in COVID-19. As processed by the authors: Counts of nucleated cells, estimated from reference gene primer amplification, were obtained. Assay: immunoSEQ multiplex PCR; the TCRdb copy retains only in-frame clones and omits some. V and J calls plus clone size are reproduced from that table; the DNA served to infer D and trimming. This table has 110,000 to 150,000 clones, around 80% appearing once. The V gene lost 0 bases and the J gene lost 5 bases, with 14 bases spanning the gap. Germline V CDR1 and CDR2: SGHRS, YFSETQ. The CDR3 runs to 15 residues.

V is TRBV5-1 and J is TRBJ2-5; D might be TRBD1 (5 bases). Sequenced material: peripheral blood. This receptor was taken from a woman older than 75 in a cohort sampled during active or convalescent COVID-19. The CDR3 is CASSLAGAVGETQYF. The DNA of the CDR3 is TGCGCCAGCAGCTTGGCTGGGGCGGTCGGGGAGACCCAGTACTTC.